This TCR beta chain emerged from a study of blood T cell repertoires in COVID-19. Repertoires were generated with immunoSEQ multiplex PCR, while TCRdb's copy carries only in-frame clones and drops some. The repertoire holds 150,000 to 200,000 clones, with around four fifths as singletons. The CDR3 extends over 20 amino acids. Germline trimming cut 4 bases from V and 0 bases from J; bases unmatched to any gene: 17. Germline V gives CDR1 SGHRS, CDR2 YFSETQ. This TCR derives from a woman in her forties or fifties who had recovered from COVID-19. The sample comprised PBMCs or T cells enriched from blood (not recorded which). The chain links TRBV5-1 to TRBJ2-1; TRBD1 matches 9 bases. CDR3: CASSERTGGPSRASYNEQFF. Written as DNA, the CDR3 is TGCGCCAGCAGCGAACGAACAGGGGGCCCCAGTCGGGCCTCCTACAATGAGCAGTTCTTC.